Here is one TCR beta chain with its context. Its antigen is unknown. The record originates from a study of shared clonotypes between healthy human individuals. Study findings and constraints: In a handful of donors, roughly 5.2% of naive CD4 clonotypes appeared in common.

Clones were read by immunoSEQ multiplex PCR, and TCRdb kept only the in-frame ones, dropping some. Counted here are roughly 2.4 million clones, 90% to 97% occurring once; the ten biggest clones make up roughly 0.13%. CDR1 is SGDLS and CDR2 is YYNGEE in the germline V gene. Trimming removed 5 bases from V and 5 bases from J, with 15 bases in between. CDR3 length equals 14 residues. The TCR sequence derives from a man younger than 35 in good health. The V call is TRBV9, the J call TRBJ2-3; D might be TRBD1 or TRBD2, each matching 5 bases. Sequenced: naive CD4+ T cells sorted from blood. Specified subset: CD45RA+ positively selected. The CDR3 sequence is CASRELSGGDTQYF. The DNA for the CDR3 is TGTGCCAGCAGAGAACTATCTGGGGGAGATACGCAGTATTTT.